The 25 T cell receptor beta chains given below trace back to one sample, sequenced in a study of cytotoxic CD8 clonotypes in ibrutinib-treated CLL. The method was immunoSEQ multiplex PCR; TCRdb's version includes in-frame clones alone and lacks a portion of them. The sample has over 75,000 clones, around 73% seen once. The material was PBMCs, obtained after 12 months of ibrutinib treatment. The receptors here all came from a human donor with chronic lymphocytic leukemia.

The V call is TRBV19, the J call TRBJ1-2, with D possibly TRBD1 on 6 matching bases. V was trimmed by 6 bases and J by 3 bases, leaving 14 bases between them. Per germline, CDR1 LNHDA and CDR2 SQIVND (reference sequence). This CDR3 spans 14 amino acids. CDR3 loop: CASRGPGEDYGYTF. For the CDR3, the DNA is TGTGCCAGTAGGGGGCCAGGGGAGGACTATGGCTACACCTTC.

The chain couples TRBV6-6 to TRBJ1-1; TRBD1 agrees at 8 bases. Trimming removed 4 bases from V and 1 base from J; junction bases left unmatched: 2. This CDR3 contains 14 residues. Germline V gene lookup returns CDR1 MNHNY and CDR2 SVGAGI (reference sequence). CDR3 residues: CASSFGQGNTEAFF. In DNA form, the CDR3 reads TGTGCCAGCAGTTTCGGACAGGGGAACACTGAAGCTTTCTTT.

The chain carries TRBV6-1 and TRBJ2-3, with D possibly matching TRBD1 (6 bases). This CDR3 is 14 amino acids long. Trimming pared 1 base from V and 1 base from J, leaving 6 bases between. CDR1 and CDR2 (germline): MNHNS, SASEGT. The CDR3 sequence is CASSEEGGTDTQYF. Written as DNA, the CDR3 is TGTGCCAGCAGTGAAGAGGGGGGCACAGATACGCAGTATTTT.

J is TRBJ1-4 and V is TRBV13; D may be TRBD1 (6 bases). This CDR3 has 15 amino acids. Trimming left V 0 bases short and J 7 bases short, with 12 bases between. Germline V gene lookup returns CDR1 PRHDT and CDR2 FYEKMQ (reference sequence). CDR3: CASSLGGQSSEKLFF. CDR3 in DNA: TGTGCCAGCAGCTTAGGGGGACAATCTAGTGAAAAACTGTTTTTT.

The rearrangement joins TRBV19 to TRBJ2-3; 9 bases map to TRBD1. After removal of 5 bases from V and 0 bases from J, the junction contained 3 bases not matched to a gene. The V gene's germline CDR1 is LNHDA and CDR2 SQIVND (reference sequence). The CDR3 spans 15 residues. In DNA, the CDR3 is TGTGCCAGTAGTTTCGGACAGGGGAGCACAGATACGCAGTATTTT. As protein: CASSFGQGSTDTQYF.

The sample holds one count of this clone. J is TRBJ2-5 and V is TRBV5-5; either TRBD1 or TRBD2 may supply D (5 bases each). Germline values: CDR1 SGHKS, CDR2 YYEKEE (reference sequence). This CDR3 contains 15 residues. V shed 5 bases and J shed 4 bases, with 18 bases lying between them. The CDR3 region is CASSFTYGTLETQYF. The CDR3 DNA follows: TGTGCCAGCAGTTTTACTTACGGGACCCTAGAGACCCAGTACTTC.

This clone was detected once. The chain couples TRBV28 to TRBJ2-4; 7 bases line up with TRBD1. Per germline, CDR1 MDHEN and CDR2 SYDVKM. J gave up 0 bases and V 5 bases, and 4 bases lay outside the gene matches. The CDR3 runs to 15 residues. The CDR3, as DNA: TGTGCCAGCAGTGTAACAGGGGTAGCCAAAAACATTCAGTACTTC. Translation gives CASSVTGVAKNIQYF.

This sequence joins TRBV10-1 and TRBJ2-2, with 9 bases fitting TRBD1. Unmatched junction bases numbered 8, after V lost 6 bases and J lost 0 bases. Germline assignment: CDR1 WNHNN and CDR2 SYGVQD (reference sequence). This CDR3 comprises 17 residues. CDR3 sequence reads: CASSPGTGFANTGELFF. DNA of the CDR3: TGCGCCAGCAGCCCAGGGACAGGGTTCGCGAACACCGGGGAGCTGTTTTTT.

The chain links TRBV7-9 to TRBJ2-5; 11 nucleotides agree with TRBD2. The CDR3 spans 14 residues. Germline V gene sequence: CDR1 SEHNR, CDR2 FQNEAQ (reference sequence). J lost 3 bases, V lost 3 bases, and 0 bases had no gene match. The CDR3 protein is CASSLTSGEETQYF. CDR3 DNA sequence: TGTGCCAGCAGCTTGACTAGCGGGGAAGAGACCCAGTACTTC. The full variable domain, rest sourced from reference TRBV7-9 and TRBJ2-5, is DTGVSQNPRHKITKRGQNVTFRCDPISEHNRLYWYRQTLGQGPEFLTYFQNEAQLEKSRLLSDRFSAERPKGSFSTLEIQRTEQGDSAMYLCASSLTSGEETQYFGPGTRLLVL.

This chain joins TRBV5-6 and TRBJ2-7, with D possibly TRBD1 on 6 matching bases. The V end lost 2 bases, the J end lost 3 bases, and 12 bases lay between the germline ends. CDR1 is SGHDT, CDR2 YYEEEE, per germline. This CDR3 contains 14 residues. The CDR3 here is CASSFGTYGYEQYF. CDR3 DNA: TGTGCCAGCAGCTTCGGGACATACGGCTACGAGCAGTACTTC.

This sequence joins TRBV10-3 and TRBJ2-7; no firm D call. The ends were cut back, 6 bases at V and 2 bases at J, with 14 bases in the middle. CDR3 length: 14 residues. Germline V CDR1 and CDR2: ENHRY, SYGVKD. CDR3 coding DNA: TGTGCCATCAGATTGACCGGAATGGCCTACGAGCAGTACTTC. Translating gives CAIRLTGMAYEQYF.

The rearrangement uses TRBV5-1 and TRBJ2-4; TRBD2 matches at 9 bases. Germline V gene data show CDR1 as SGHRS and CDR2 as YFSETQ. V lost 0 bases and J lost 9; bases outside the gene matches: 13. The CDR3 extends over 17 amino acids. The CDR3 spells CASSLAAGGTSVSIQYF. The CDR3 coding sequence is TGCGCCAGCAGCTTGGCGGCGGGAGGGACTAGTGTCTCCATTCAGTACTTC. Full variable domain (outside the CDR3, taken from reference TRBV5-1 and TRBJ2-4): KAGVTQTPRYLIKTRGQQVTLSCSPISGHRSVSWYQQTPGQGLQFLFEYFSETQRNKGNFPGRFSGRQFSNSRSEMNVSTLELGDSALYLCASSLAAGGTSVSIQYFGAGTRLSVL.

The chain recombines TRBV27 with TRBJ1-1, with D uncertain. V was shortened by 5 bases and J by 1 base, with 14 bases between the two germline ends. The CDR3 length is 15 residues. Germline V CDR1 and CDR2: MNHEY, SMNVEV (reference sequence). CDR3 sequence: CASSHRGPANTEAFF. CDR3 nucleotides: TGTGCCAGCAGTCATCGCGGGCCGGCGAACACTGAAGCTTTCTTT.

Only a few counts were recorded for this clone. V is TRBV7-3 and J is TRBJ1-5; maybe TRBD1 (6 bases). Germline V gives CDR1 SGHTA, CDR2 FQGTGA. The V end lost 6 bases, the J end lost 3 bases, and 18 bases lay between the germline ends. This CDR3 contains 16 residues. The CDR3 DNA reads TGTGCCAGCAGTATCCGGTTCAGGGGACACAATCAGCCCCAGCATTTT. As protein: CASSIRFRGHNQPQHF. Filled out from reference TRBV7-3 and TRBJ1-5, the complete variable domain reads GAGVSQTPSNKVTEKGKYVELRCDPISGHTALYWYRQSLGQGPEFLIYFQGTGAADDSGLPNDRFFAVRPEGSVSTLKIQRTERGDSAVYLCASSIRFRGHNQPQHFGDGTRLSIL.

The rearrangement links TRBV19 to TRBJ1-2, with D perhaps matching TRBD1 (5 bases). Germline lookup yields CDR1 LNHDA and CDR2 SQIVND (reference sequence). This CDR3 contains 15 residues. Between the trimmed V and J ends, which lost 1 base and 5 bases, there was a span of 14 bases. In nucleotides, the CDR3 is TGTGCCAGTAGTATAGTACTGGGGAAGGGGTATGGCTACACCTTC. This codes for CASSIVLGKGYGYTF.

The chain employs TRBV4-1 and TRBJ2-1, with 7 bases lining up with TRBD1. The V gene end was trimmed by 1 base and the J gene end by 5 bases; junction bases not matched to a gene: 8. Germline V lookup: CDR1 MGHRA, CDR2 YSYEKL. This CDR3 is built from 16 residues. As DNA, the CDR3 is TGCGCCAGCAGCCAAGGATCCGGGACAGCTAACAATGAGCAGTTCTTC. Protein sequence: CASSQGSGTANNEQFF.

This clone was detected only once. Here the CDR3 DNA reads TGTGCCTGGAGTAAAGACCAAATCGGGGAGCTGTTTTTT. Protein product: CAWSKDQIGELFF. The chain links TRBV30 to TRBJ2-2; D not certain. This CDR3 contains 13 residues. Trimming shortened V by 2 bases and J by 7 bases, and 11 bases separated the two germline ends. Germline-derived CDR1 and CDR2 are GTSNPN and SVGIG (reference sequence).

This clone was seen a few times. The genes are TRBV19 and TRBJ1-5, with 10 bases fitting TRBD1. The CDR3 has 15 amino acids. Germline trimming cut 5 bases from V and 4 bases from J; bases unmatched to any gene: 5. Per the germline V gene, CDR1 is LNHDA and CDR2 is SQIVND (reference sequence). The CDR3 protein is CASSGSGQGNQPQHF. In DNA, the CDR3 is TGTGCCAGTAGTGGCTCGGGACAGGGGAATCAGCCCCAGCATTTT.

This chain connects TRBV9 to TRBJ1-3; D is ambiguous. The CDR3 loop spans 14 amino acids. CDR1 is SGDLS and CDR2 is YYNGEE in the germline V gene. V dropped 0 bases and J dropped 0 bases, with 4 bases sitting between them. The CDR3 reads CASSVDHSGNTIYF. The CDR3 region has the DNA TGTGCCAGCAGCGTAGATCACTCTGGAAACACCATATATTTT.

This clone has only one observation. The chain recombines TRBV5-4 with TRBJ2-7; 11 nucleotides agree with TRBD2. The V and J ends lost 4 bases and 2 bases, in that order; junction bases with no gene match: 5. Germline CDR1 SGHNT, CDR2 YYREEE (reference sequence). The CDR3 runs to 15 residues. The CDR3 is CASSHPGLAAYEQYF. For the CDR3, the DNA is TGTGCCAGCAGCCACCCGGGACTAGCGGCCTACGAGCAGTACTTC.

CDR3 residues: CASNSGTGVDGYTF. The CDR3 coding sequence is TGTGCCAGTAACTCCGGGACAGGGGTGGATGGCTACACCTTC. This chain connects TRBV10-3 to TRBJ1-2; 10 bases align to TRBD1. The CDR3 has 14 residues. Trimming took 10 bases from V and 6 from J; bases not matched to a gene: 11. Germline CDR1 ENHRY, CDR2 SYGVKD.

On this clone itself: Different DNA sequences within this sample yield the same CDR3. Here the CDR3 reads CASSSTGGTYEQYF. The CDR3 nucleotides are TGCGCCAGCAGCTCGACAGGGGGCACCTACGAGCAGTACTTC. This chain connects TRBV5-1 to TRBJ2-7; 10 bases align to TRBD1. V gave up 3 bases and J gave up 2 bases; unmatched junction bases: 2. This CDR3 has 14 amino acids. Germline V CDR1 and CDR2: SGHRS, YFSETQ.

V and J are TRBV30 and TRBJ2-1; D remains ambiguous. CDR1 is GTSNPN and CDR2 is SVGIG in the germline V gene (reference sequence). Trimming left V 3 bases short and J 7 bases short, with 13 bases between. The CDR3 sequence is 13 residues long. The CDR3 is CAWSSYRSNEQFF. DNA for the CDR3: TGTGCCTGGAGCTCCTATCGATCTAATGAGCAGTTCTTC.

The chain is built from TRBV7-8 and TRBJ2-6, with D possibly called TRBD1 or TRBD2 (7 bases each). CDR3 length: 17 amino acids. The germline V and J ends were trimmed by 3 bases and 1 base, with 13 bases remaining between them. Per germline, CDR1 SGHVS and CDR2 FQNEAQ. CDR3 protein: CASSFRQGLSGANVLTF. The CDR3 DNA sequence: TGTGCCAGCAGCTTCAGACAGGGACTATCTGGGGCCAACGTCCTGACTTTC.

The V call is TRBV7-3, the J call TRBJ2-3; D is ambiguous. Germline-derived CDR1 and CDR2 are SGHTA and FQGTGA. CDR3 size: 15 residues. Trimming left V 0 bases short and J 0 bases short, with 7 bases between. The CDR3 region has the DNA TGTGCCAGCAGCTTAACCCTAGGTAGCACAGATACGCAGTATTTT. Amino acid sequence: CASSLTLGSTDTQYF.